This T cell receptor beta chain originates from a study of blood T cell repertoires in COVID-19. TCRdb's table, derived via immunoSEQ multiplex PCR, lists solely in-frame clones and lacks some. The top ten hold roughly 5.2% of the sample, which has approximately 310,000 clones, roughly 89% seen once. Per the germline V gene, CDR1 is KGHDR and CDR2 is SFDVKD. The length of the CDR3 is 16 residues. J lost 5 bases, V lost 3 bases, and 9 bases had no gene match. Recovered participants had two consecutive negative NP/OP PCR tests, healthcare professional clearance, or symptom resolution. Sequencing was carried out using PBMCs or T cells enriched from blood (not recorded which). The receptor comes from a man in his fifties or sixties who had recovered from COVID-19. The chain links TRBV24-1 to TRBJ2-5; 9 bases map to TRBD1. CDR3 bases: TGTGCCACCAGTGATGGCGGGACAGGGCCTAGGGAGACCCAGTACTTC. This encodes CATSDGGTGPRETQYF.